This passage covers 16 T cell receptor beta chains from one sample sequenced in a study of blood T cell repertoires in COVID-19. The protocol was immunoSEQ multiplex PCR, while the TCRdb copy is restricted to in-frame clones and leaves out a portion. The data show about 150,000 clones, less than 90% seen once. The sample consisted of PBMCs or T cells enriched from blood (not recorded which). The receptors derive from a woman aged 45 to 65 who had recovered from COVID-19.

The genes are TRBV2 and TRBJ2-1; no clear D. Germline values: CDR1 SNHLY, CDR2 FYNNEI. V lost 11 bases and J lost 1, with 12 bases in between. There are 13 residues in the CDR3. The CDR3 protein is CAGRRLSYNEQFF. The CDR3, as DNA: TGTGCCGGGCGCAGGTTGTCCTACAATGAGCAGTTCTTC.

CDR3 region: CASSYSSYNEQFF. CDR3 DNA: TGTGCCAGCAGTTACTCGAGCTACAATGAGCAGTTCTTC. V is TRBV6-2 or TRBV6-3 and J is TRBJ2-1; D remains unclear. CDR3 length: 13 amino acids. Trimming took off 0 bases at V and 3 bases at J, with 3 bases between the two ends. The germline V gene has CDR1 MNHEY and CDR2 SVGEGT.

The V and J genes are TRBV18 and TRBJ2-5, with D maybe TRBD1 (6 bases). The CDR3 is 13 amino acids. Germline loops: CDR1 KGHSH, CDR2 LQKENI. Trimming stripped 5 bases from V and 3 bases from J, with 10 bases between. The CDR3 nucleotides read TGTGCCAGCTCAGCCGGGACAAAAGAGACCCAGTACTTC. Protein sequence: CASSAGTKETQYF.

The chain links TRBV4-2 to TRBJ2-3; D possibly corresponds to TRBD1 (8 bases). The CDR3 consists of 18 residues. V was cut by 4 bases and J by 4 bases, with 24 bases left in between. CDR1 is LGHNA, CDR2 YNFKEQ, per germline. The CDR3 region is CASSPNRDTGGGADTQYF. CDR3 DNA: TGTGCCAGCAGCCCTAACCGGGACACAGGGGGGGGCGCAGATACGCAGTATTTT.

CDR3 nucleotide sequence: TGCGCCAGCAGCTTGGAAGCCGCGACAGCGTCTTCGAACACTGAAGCTTTCTTT. Its translation is CASSLEAATASSNTEAFF. The gene calls are TRBV5-1 and TRBJ1-1; maybe TRBD1 (5 bases). This CDR3 has 18 residues. Looked up from germline, CDR1 is SGHRS and CDR2 is YFSETQ. Between the trimmed V and J ends, which lost 0 bases and 1 base, there was a span of 19 bases.

The V call is TRBV5-1, the J call TRBJ2-3; D uncertain. Trimming shortened V by 1 base and J by 3 bases, and 6 bases separated the two germline ends. Germline V gives CDR1 SGHRS, CDR2 YFSETQ. This CDR3 has 13 residues. DNA for the CDR3: TGCGCCAGCAGCTTGTCAATTACAGATACGCAGTATTTT. Translated, it gives CASSLSITDTQYF.

The chain is built from TRBV19 and TRBJ1-1, with a possible D match to TRBD1 (6 bases). In germline, CDR1 is LNHDA, CDR2 SQIVND (reference sequence). Trimming removed 10 bases from V and 1 base from J, with 13 bases in between. CDR3 length equals 13 residues. The CDR3: CATQSQGNTEAFF. In DNA form, the CDR3 reads TGTGCCACCCAATCACAGGGGAACACTGAAGCTTTCTTT.

V usage is TRBV6-6 and J usage is TRBJ1-6, with a possible D match to TRBD1 (5 bases). CDR3 length: 13 amino acids. Germline CDR1 MNHNY, CDR2 SVGAGI (reference sequence). V was pared by 2 bases and J by 8 bases, with 7 bases between. The CDR3 loop reads CASSYGGDSPLHF. The CDR3 DNA is TGTGCCAGCAGTTACGGAGGGGATTCACCCCTCCACTTT.

The genes are TRBV6-6 and TRBJ1-2; D ambiguous. CDR1 is MNHNY and CDR2 is SVGAGI in the germline V gene (reference sequence). Trimming took 5 bases from V and 3 from J, leaving 16 bases between them. The CDR3 is 15 amino acids. The chain's CDR3 is CASSDQVPTDYGYTF. DNA of the CDR3: TGTGCCAGCAGTGATCAGGTTCCCACTGACTATGGCTACACCTTC.

The table lists this clone with a count of one. The rearrangement uses TRBV3-1 (or the pseudogene TRBV3-2) and TRBJ1-6, with D possibly TRBD1 on 6 matching bases. Per germline, CDR1 LGHDT and CDR2 YNNKEL (reference sequence). Between the trimmed V and J ends, which lost 6 bases and 7 bases, there was a span of 16 bases. The CDR3 runs 15 residues. This CDR3 reads CASSQQGIGNSPLHF. The DNA of the CDR3 is TGTGCCAGCAGTCAACAGGGAATAGGGAATTCACCCCTCCACTTT.

The rearrangement uses TRBV6-5 and TRBJ1-1, with D maybe TRBD1 (5 bases). Germline CDR1 MNHEY, CDR2 SVGAGI. The V end lost 1 base, the J end lost 6 bases, and 9 bases lay between the germline ends. This CDR3 is built from 13 residues. CDR3 loop: CASSYYSGSEAFF. In DNA, the CDR3 is TGTGCCAGCAGTTACTATTCAGGGTCTGAAGCTTTCTTT.

The chain couples TRBV5-1 to TRBJ2-2; D is uncertain. The CDR3 is 15 amino acids. The V end lost 4 bases, the J end lost 1 base, and 11 bases lay between the germline ends. CDR1 is SGHRS and CDR2 is YFSETQ in the germline V gene. CDR3 region: CASSIRSGNTGELFF. The CDR3 DNA reads TGCGCCAGCAGCATCCGGTCAGGGAACACCGGGGAGCTGTTTTTT.

The chain carries TRBV7-9 and TRBJ2-7, with no clear D. Germline assignment: CDR1 SEHNR and CDR2 FQNEAQ (reference sequence). The CDR3 length is 12 residues. Trimming left V 1 base short and J 5 bases short, with 6 bases between. CDR3 nucleotides: TGTGCCAGCAGCTTAGGGGCAGACGAGCAGTACTTC. Translation: CASSLGADEQYF.

The V gene is TRBV7-9, the J gene TRBJ2-2, with unresolved D. Trimming pared 4 bases from V and 7 bases from J, leaving 7 bases between. This CDR3 is 12 amino acids long. Per the germline V gene, CDR1 is SEHNR and CDR2 is FQNEAQ (reference sequence). CDR3 protein: CASSSTYGELFF. CDR3 DNA: TGTGCCAGCAGCTCTACTTACGGGGAGCTGTTTTTT.

The gene calls are TRBV3-1 (or the pseudogene TRBV3-2) and TRBJ2-7; 8 bases are a match to TRBD1. The CDR3 consists of 15 residues. Trimming took 1 base from V and 1 from J; bases not matched to a gene: 3. Germline V gives CDR1 LGHDT, CDR2 YNNKEL (reference sequence). The CDR3 is CASSQAGTGSYEQYF. Written as DNA, the CDR3 is TGTGCCAGCAGCCAAGCCGGGACAGGTTCCTACGAGCAGTACTTC.

This clone appeared once. The chain couples TRBV10-2 to TRBJ2-3; a possible D gene is TRBD2 (6 bases). This CDR3 region has 16 residues. The germline V and J ends were trimmed by 5 bases and 0 bases, with 15 bases remaining between them. Germline-derived CDR1 and CDR2 are WSHSY and SAAADI. The CDR3 coding sequence is TGCGCCAGCAGTCCCCTGGCGGGATGGAGCACAGATACGCAGTATTTT. Translating it yields CASSPLAGWSTDTQYF.